Following are 29 T cell receptor beta chains from one sample sequenced in a study of blood T cell repertoires in COVID-19. Method: immunoSEQ multiplex PCR; TCRdb's copy keeps in-frame clones and lacks some. Of some 190,000 clones in the sample, less than 90% were seen once. Source material: PBMCs or T cells enriched from blood (not recorded which). The source of these receptors is a woman younger than 45 who had been exposed to COVID-19.

The V and J genes are TRBV7-2 and TRBJ1-2; D ambiguous. The CDR3 spans 13 residues. V was pared by 2 bases and J by 6 bases, with 10 bases between. CDR1 SGHTA and CDR2 FQGNSA come from the germline V gene. The CDR3 DNA is TGTGCCAGCAGCTTACCGGTAATCAATGGCTACACCTTC. Encoded protein: CASSLPVINGYTF.

The gene calls are TRBV5-1 and TRBJ1-3, with D possibly TRBD1 on 5 matching bases. Germline CDR1 SGHRS, CDR2 YFSETQ. The CDR3 is made up of 15 amino acids. The V end was cut by 2 bases, the J end by 4 bases, with 13 bases between. The CDR3 DNA reads as TGCGCCAGCAGCTTCGGCGGGGACGGGGGAAACACCATATATTTT. It codes for CASSFGGDGGNTIYF.

The rearrangement joins TRBV30 to TRBJ1-5; 7 bases agree with TRBD1. Unmatched junction bases numbered 9, after V lost 1 base and J lost 6 bases. The CDR3 extends over 15 amino acids. CDR1 and CDR2 from the germline V gene are GTSNPN and SVGIG (reference sequence). The CDR3 nucleotides are TGTGCCTGGAGTGAATTGGGACAGCACGGTCAGCCCCAGCATTTT. Its translation is CAWSELGQHGQPQHF. Looking up the rest from reference TRBV30 and TRBJ1-5 gives the full variable domain: SQTIHQWPATLVQPVGSPLSLECTVEGTSNPNLYWYRQAAGRGLQLLFYSVGIGQISSEVPQNLSASRPQDRQFILSSKKLLLSDSGFYLCAWSELGQHGQPQHFGDGTRLSIL.

V is TRBV5-1 and J is TRBJ1-2, with D unresolved. This CDR3 comprises 13 residues. The ends were cut back, 6 bases at V and 4 bases at J, with 13 bases in the middle. CDR1 SGHRS and CDR2 YFSETQ come from the germline V gene. The CDR3 nucleotides are TGCGCCAGCACAGAGGGCAGACTCTATGGCTACACCTTC. Its translation: CASTEGRLYGYTF.

The V gene is TRBV27, the J gene TRBJ2-1; D unclear. CDR1 MNHEY and CDR2 SMNVEV come from the germline V gene (reference sequence). This CDR3 is 13 amino acids long. Trimming removed 3 bases from V and 8 bases from J, with 11 bases in between. CDR3 in DNA: TGTGCCAGCAGTTTTAGCCTCGGCGATGAGCAGTTCTTC. Translated, it gives CASSFSLGDEQFF.

The V and J genes are TRBV6-5 and TRBJ1-4; 7 nucleotides agree with TRBD1. In germline, CDR1 is MNHEY, CDR2 SVGAGI. The J segment lost 4 bases and the V segment lost 6 bases, leaving 8 bases of the junction unmatched. This CDR3 has 15 amino acids. The CDR3 loop is CASSLYGTDNEKLFF. The CDR3 coding sequence is TGTGCCAGCAGCTTATACGGGACAGATAATGAAAAACTGTTTTTT.

The J gene is TRBJ2-1, the V gene TRBV20-1; the match to TRBD2 covers 12 bases. In germline, CDR1 is DFQATT, CDR2 SNEGSKA (reference sequence). The length of the CDR3 is 19 residues. Trimming took 3 bases from V and 9 from J; bases not matched to a gene: 21. The chain's CDR3 is CSASGNRLAGGLRRGEQFF. In nucleotides, the CDR3 is TGCAGTGCTAGTGGTAACCGTCTAGCGGGGGGGCTAAGGCGAGGTGAGCAGTTCTTC.

The chain joins TRBV10-1 to TRBJ1-6; D is uncertain. The CDR3 covers 13 residues. Germline CDR1 WNHNN, CDR2 SYGVQD (reference sequence). V was pared by 2 bases and J by 5 bases, with 4 bases between. The CDR3 DNA reads as TGCGCCAGCAGTGAGAGCCATAATTCACCCCTCCACTTT. It translates to CASSESHNSPLHF.

V is TRBV7-6 and J is TRBJ1-2; 9 bases line up with TRBD1. Germline trimming cut 1 base from V and 8 bases from J; bases unmatched to any gene: 11. The CDR3 has 16 residues. Germline CDR1 is SGHVS and CDR2 is FNYEAQ. This chain's CDR3 is CASSLGVGTGTHGYTF. CDR3 sequence (DNA): TGTGCCAGCAGCTTAGGGGTCGGGACAGGGACTCACGGCTACACCTTC.

The rearrangement uses TRBV5-4 and TRBJ1-3; 10 bases match TRBD1. The CDR3 totals 15 residues. V trimming: 3 bases; J trimming: 4 bases; junction bases outside the gene matches: 4. Germline CDR1 SGHNT, CDR2 YYREEE (reference sequence). CDR3 bases: TGTGCCAGCAGCTCGGGACAGGGGAGGGGAAACACCATATATTTT. Protein sequence: CASSSGQGRGNTIYF.

The CDR3 DNA reads TGTGCCAGCAGCTTAACGGGATCGGCGGCCGCGAACACCGGGGAGCTGTTTTTT. Translated, it gives CASSLTGSAAANTGELFF. V and J are TRBV9 and TRBJ2-2; a weak D match, TRBD2 (5 bases). From germline, CDR1 is SGDLS and CDR2 YYNGEE. The CDR3 consists of 18 residues. Deletions cut 4 bases from V and 0 bases from J, with 19 bases between.

With respect to this clone: The same CDR3 can be traced to other DNA sequences in this sample. V usage is TRBV7-2 and J usage is TRBJ1-1; 8 positions match TRBD1. Germline V gives CDR1 SGHTA, CDR2 FQGNSA. Trimming at V came to 2 bases and at J to 1 base, leaving 3 bases not matched to a gene. The CDR3 consists of 15 residues. CDR3 sequence (DNA): TGTGCCAGCAGCTTACTTGGGACAGGGAACACTGAAGCTTTCTTT. As protein: CASSLLGTGNTEAFF. Drawing the rest from reference TRBV7-2 and TRBJ1-1, the complete variable domain is GAGVSQSPSNKVTEKGKDVELRCDPISGHTALYWYRQSLGQGLEFLIYFQGNSAPDKSGLPSDRFSAERTGGSVSTLTIQRTQQEDSAVYLCASSLLGTGNTEAFFGQGTRLTVV.

The rearrangement links TRBV12-3 or TRBV12-4 to TRBJ1-5; possible D gene TRBD1, 5 bases. With 1 base removed from V and 12 bases from J, the gap between germline ends came to 7 bases. The CDR3 covers 11 residues. The CDR3 nucleotides read TGTGCCAGCAGTTTAGGACAGATCCAGCATTTT. Protein: CASSLGQIQHF.

The J gene is TRBJ1-4, the V gene TRBV5-1, with 10 bases matching TRBD1. This CDR3 region has 15 residues. Trimming took 4 bases from V and 6 from J; bases not matched to a gene: 6. Germline CDR1 and CDR2: SGHRS and YFSETQ. The CDR3 reads CASSIGTGAYEKLFF. CDR3 DNA: TGCGCCAGCAGCATTGGGACAGGGGCATATGAAAAACTGTTTTTT.

V and J are TRBV5-1 and TRBJ2-1, with 11 bases identical to TRBD2. The V segment lost 2 bases and the J segment 8 bases; nucleotides outside the gene matches: 3. CDR3 length: 14 residues. Germline CDR1 and CDR2: SGHRS and YFSETQ. The chain's CDR3 is CASSFSGGADEQFF. CDR3 sequence (DNA): TGCGCCAGCAGCTTTAGCGGGGGGGCTGATGAGCAGTTCTTC.

The chain joins TRBV12-5 to TRBJ1-1, with D possibly being TRBD1 (5 bases). Per germline, CDR1 LGHNT and CDR2 FRNRAP. The ends were cut back, 2 bases at V and 8 bases at J, with 15 bases in the middle. CDR3 length: 14 residues. CDR3 loop: CASGLKAWGDEAFF. CDR3 nucleotides: TGTGCTAGTGGTTTGAAAGCGTGGGGGGACGAAGCTTTCTTT.

This chain links TRBV18 with TRBJ2-3; 11 nucleotides match TRBD1. V was clipped by 3 bases and J by 3 bases; unmatched bases: 8. CDR1 and CDR2 (germline): KGHSH, LQKENI. This CDR3 contains 17 residues. For the CDR3, the DNA is TGTGCCAGCTCACCTGACCAGGGGACAGGGGGTACAGATACGCAGTATTTT. Amino acids: CASSPDQGTGGTDTQYF.

Notes on this clone: The same CDR3 is also encoded by other DNA sequences in this sample. The rearrangement joins TRBV7-2 to TRBJ2-2; TRBD2 matches at 13 bases. Trimming cost V 3 bases and J 4 bases; bases outside gene matches: 2. Germline loops: CDR1 SGHTA, CDR2 FQGNSA. CDR3 length: 16 amino acids. The CDR3 sequence is CASSLGLAGPTGELFF. Written as DNA, the CDR3 is TGTGCCAGCAGCTTGGGACTAGCGGGGCCCACCGGGGAGCTGTTTTTT.

V and J are TRBV9 and TRBJ2-1; the match to TRBD2 covers 11 bases. The CDR3 totals 14 residues. Germline V gives CDR1 SGDLS, CDR2 YYNGEE. With V trimmed by 6 bases and J by 2 bases, 1 base remained unmatched. In nucleotides, the CDR3 is TGTGCCAGCAAGACTAGCGGGGCCTACAATGAGCAGTTCTTC. Translation: CASKTSGAYNEQFF.

This clone was observed once. V usage is TRBV19 and J usage is TRBJ2-5; 9 bases fit TRBD2. The junction had 3 bases not matched to a gene; V was cut back by 1 base and J by 3 bases. Germline CDR1 LNHDA, CDR2 SQIVND (reference sequence). The length of the CDR3 is 15 residues. CDR3 in amino acids: CASSIGRGGEETQYF. CDR3 in DNA: TGTGCCAGTAGTATAGGGCGGGGGGGCGAAGAGACCCAGTACTTC.

The V and J genes are TRBV5-5 and TRBJ1-2, with D possibly matching TRBD1 (6 bases). Trimming left V 0 bases short and J 4 bases short, with 10 bases between. Germline V CDR1 and CDR2: SGHKS, YYEKEE (reference sequence). The CDR3 spans 14 residues. The CDR3 here is CASSLGAGAYGYTF. In DNA form, the CDR3 reads TGTGCCAGCAGCTTGGGGGCAGGGGCCTATGGCTACACCTTC.

The chain links TRBV2 to TRBJ2-7; 8 nucleotides agree with TRBD1. V trimming: 8 bases; J trimming: 4 bases; junction bases outside the gene matches: 7. Germline V gives CDR1 SNHLY, CDR2 FYNNEI. The CDR3 spans 13 residues. Here the CDR3 reads CASGRDRQYEQYF. The CDR3 nucleotides are TGTGCCAGCGGCAGGGACAGGCAATACGAGCAGTACTTC.

Comment on this clone: The sample has other DNA sequences that encode this CDR3 too. V usage is TRBV9 and J usage is TRBJ1-4; D ambiguous. The germline V and J ends were trimmed by 1 base and 5 bases, with 6 bases remaining between them. CDR3 size: 13 residues. Germline V gene lookup returns CDR1 SGDLS and CDR2 YYNGEE. The CDR3 spells CASSVRGNEKLFF. CDR3 bases: TGTGCCAGCAGCGTACGAGGGAATGAAAAACTGTTTTTT.

This chain links TRBV4-1 with TRBJ1-5, with a tentative D call TRBD1 (6 bases). V dropped 3 bases and J dropped 6 bases, with 15 bases sitting between them. CDR3 length: 15 residues. The germline V gene has CDR1 MGHRA and CDR2 YSYEKL. The CDR3 nucleotides are TGCGCCAGCAGCCATTTCTCAGGGGTGGGTCAGCCCCAGCATTTT. This translates into CASSHFSGVGQPQHF.

The genes are TRBV7-6 and TRBJ1-2; D uncertain. Germline V gene lookup returns CDR1 SGHVS and CDR2 FNYEAQ. The V end lost 5 bases, the J end lost 7 bases, and 14 bases lay between the germline ends. This CDR3 is 13 amino acids long. The CDR3 here is CASSPSGDSGYTF. CDR3 DNA sequence: TGTGCCAGCAGCCCCAGTGGTGACTCTGGCTACACCTTC. The variable domain in full, with the rest retrieved from reference TRBV7-6 and TRBJ1-2, is GAGVSQSPRYKVTKRGQDVALRCDPISGHVSLYWYRQALGQGPEFLTYFNYEAQQDKSGLPNDRFSAERPEGSISTLTIQRTEQRDSAMYRCASSPSGDSGYTFGSGTRLTVV.

The chain combines TRBV29-1 with TRBJ2-2; 12 nucleotides match TRBD2. Unmatched junction bases numbered 6, after V lost 4 bases and J lost 0 bases. CDR1 is SQVTM and CDR2 is ANQGSEA in the germline V gene. The CDR3 is 17 residues long. CDR3 sequence reads: CSVVSSGGDANTGELFF. DNA of the CDR3: TGCAGCGTTGTTTCTAGCGGGGGGGACGCGAACACCGGGGAGCTGTTTTTT.

This clone was observed a single time. The chain carries TRBV3-1 (or the pseudogene TRBV3-2) and TRBJ2-3, with D possibly TRBD2 on 6 matching bases. With 4 bases removed from V and 0 bases from J, the gap between germline ends came to 20 bases. CDR3 length equals 18 residues. CDR1 LGHDT and CDR2 YNNKEL come from the germline V gene (reference sequence). The CDR3 nucleotides read TGTGCCAGCAGCCCCCCCCAATTGCGGGGACCAAGCACAGATACGCAGTATTTT. Translated: CASSPPQLRGPSTDTQYF.

This chain connects TRBV5-1 to TRBJ1-1; 8 bases map to TRBD1. V dropped 0 bases and J dropped 11; count of bases not matched to a gene: 6. The germline V gene has CDR1 SGHRS and CDR2 YFSETQ. The CDR3 runs to 13 residues. CDR3 region: CASSLDRGKVAFF. The CDR3 DNA sequence: TGCGCCAGCAGCTTGGACAGGGGGAAGGTGGCTTTCTTT.

V and J are TRBV6-6 and TRBJ1-1; D possibly corresponds to TRBD1 (6 bases). V was trimmed by 8 bases and J by 2 bases, leaving 9 bases between them. CDR3 length: 12 residues. Germline V gene data show CDR1 as MNHNY and CDR2 as SVGAGI (reference sequence). This CDR3 reads CASSGANTEAFF. The CDR3 DNA is TGTGCCAGCTCAGGGGCTAACACTGAAGCTTTCTTT.